These 22 T cell receptor beta chains originate from one sample sequenced in a study of blood T cell repertoires in COVID-19. Here immunoSEQ multiplex PCR was the method, and the copy in TCRdb shows in-frame clones only, minus some. The sample has around 54,000 clones, about nine tenths seen once; the top ten hold 7.5% to 10%. Specimen: peripheral blood. These receptors originate from a woman in her 40s with active COVID-19.

The J gene is TRBJ1-2, the V gene TRBV7-2, with D possibly being TRBD1 (5 bases). Trimming removed 6 bases at V and 3 bases at J, with 17 bases between. The CDR3 has 15 amino acids. The germline V gene has CDR1 SGHTA and CDR2 FQGNSA. This CDR3 reads CASRTPNRGDYGYTF. CDR3 DNA: TGTGCCAGCAGGACCCCCAACCGGGGGGACTATGGCTACACCTTC.

The sample holds one count of this clone. V and J are TRBV11-3 and TRBJ2-1; maybe TRBD2 (6 bases). CDR1 is SGHNT, CDR2 YENEEA, per germline. This CDR3 has 15 residues. Trimming stripped 1 base from V and 8 bases from J, with 15 bases between. The CDR3 loop is CASSLGGGRRDEQFF. CDR3 DNA: TGTGCCAGCAGCTTAGGGGGTGGCAGGAGGGATGAGCAGTTCTTC. Full variable domain (outside the CDR3, taken from reference TRBV11-3 and TRBJ2-1): EAGVVQSPRYKIIEKKQPVAFWCNPISGHNTLYWYLQNLGQGPELLIRYENEEAVDDSQLPKDRFSAERLKGVDSTLKIQPAELGDSAVYLCASSLGGGRRDEQFFGPGTRLTVL.

V is TRBV12-3 or TRBV12-4 and J is TRBJ1-5; no definite D call. This CDR3 has 13 amino acids. V lost 1 base and J 7 bases, leaving 8 bases between the germline ends. The CDR3 loop reads CASSLGAVQPQHF. The CDR3 DNA is TGTGCCAGCAGTTTAGGGGCTGTCCAGCCCCAGCATTTT.

The J gene is TRBJ2-2, the V gene TRBV19, with D uncertain. In germline, CDR1 is LNHDA, CDR2 SQIVND (reference sequence). This CDR3 spans 13 amino acids. V was pared by 3 bases and J by 1 base, with 3 bases between. The CDR3 DNA reads as TGTGCCAGTAGTATCCAGAACACCGGGGAGCTGTTTTTT. Protein: CASSIQNTGELFF.

This clone was seen a handful of times. The genes are TRBV2 and TRBJ1-2; weak D call: TRBD1 (6 bases). Germline assignment: CDR1 SNHLY and CDR2 FYNNEI. The CDR3 runs 14 residues. The V gene lost 5 bases and the J gene lost 3 bases, with 13 bases spanning the gap. The CDR3 loop reads CASSSQGADYGYTF. For the CDR3, the DNA is TGTGCCAGCAGTTCACAGGGAGCAGACTATGGCTACACCTTC.

This sequence joins TRBV5-6 and TRBJ1-1, with TRBD1 identical over 9 bases. CDR1 is SGHDT and CDR2 is YYEEEE in the germline V gene. With V trimmed by 6 bases and J by 1 base, 7 bases remained unmatched. This CDR3 comprises 15 residues. Written as DNA, the CDR3 is TGTGCCAGCATCCCCGGGACAGGGCGGAACACTGAAGCTTTCTTT. Translating it yields CASIPGTGRNTEAFF. The whole variable domain, filled in from reference TRBV5-6 and TRBJ1-1, reads DAGVTQSPTHLIKTRGQQVTLRCSPKSGHDTVSWYQQALGQGPQFIFQYYEEEERQRGNFPDRFSGHQFPNYSSELNVNALLLGDSALYLCASIPGTGRNTEAFFGQGTRLTVV.

This chain joins TRBV7-2 and TRBJ2-7; D gene unclear. The V end lost 1 base, the J end lost 2 bases, and 12 bases lay between the germline ends. Per germline, CDR1 SGHTA and CDR2 FQGNSA. This CDR3 spans 15 amino acids. In DNA, the CDR3 is TGTGCCAGCAGCTTAGTGGCAGCGAACACCTACGAGCAGTACTTC. Its translation: CASSLVAANTYEQYF.

The chain employs TRBV24-1 and TRBJ1-1; weak D call: TRBD1 (5 bases). V shed 5 bases and J shed 4 bases, with 10 bases lying between them. This CDR3 is 13 amino acids long. Germline-derived CDR1 and CDR2 are KGHDR and SFDVKD. CDR3 amino acids: CATSGQGATEAFF. The CDR3 nucleotides are TGTGCCACCAGTGGACAAGGGGCCACTGAAGCTTTCTTT.

V and J are TRBV10-3 and TRBJ1-6; 8 nucleotides align to TRBD1. CDR1 ENHRY and CDR2 SYGVKD come from the germline V gene. The CDR3 spans 17 residues. Trimming took 3 bases from V and 9 from J; bases not matched to a gene: 13. CDR3 loop: CAISEGSRGRGRSPLHF. The CDR3 DNA reads TGTGCCATCAGTGAAGGCAGCAGGGGGCGAGGTCGTTCACCCCTCCACTTT.

The V gene is TRBV5-4, the J gene TRBJ1-1; 9 nucleotides align to TRBD1. CDR3 length: 14 residues. In germline, CDR1 is SGHNT, CDR2 YYREEE (reference sequence). Losses at the gene ends were 4 bases for V and 1 base for J; bases not matched to a gene: 2. This CDR3 reads CASSLDRGNTEAFF. The CDR3 DNA sequence: TGTGCCAGCAGCCTGGACAGGGGGAACACTGAAGCTTTCTTT. The whole variable domain, filled in from reference TRBV5-4 and TRBJ1-1, reads ETGVTQSPTHLIKTRGQQVTLRCSSQSGHNTVSWYQQALGQGPQFIFQYYREEENGRGNFPPRFSGLQFPNYSSELNVNALELDDSALYLCASSLDRGNTEAFFGQGTRLTVV.

The chain recombines TRBV27 with TRBJ2-7, with D perhaps TRBD2 (7 bases). Per germline, CDR1 MNHEY and CDR2 SMNVEV (reference sequence). Trimming removed 7 bases from V and 3 bases from J, with 13 bases in between. The CDR3 contains 13 residues. The DNA for the CDR3 is TGTGCCAGCAAGGGGGGGCTAAACTACGAGCAGTACTTC. It codes for CASKGGLNYEQYF.

V is TRBV6-5 and J is TRBJ1-6; D ambiguous. Trimming removed 7 bases at V and 7 bases at J, with 17 bases between. CDR1 MNHEY and CDR2 SVGAGI come from the germline V gene. The CDR3 is 15 amino acids. As DNA, the CDR3 is TGTGCCAGCACCGAAGTTCCGATGGGCAATTCACCCCTCCACTTT. Protein sequence: CASTEVPMGNSPLHF.

This chain links TRBV4-3 with TRBJ2-2; 8 bases are a match to TRBD1. The CDR3 has 18 residues. The V and J ends lost 0 bases and 6 bases, in that order; junction bases with no gene match: 12. Germline V CDR1 and CDR2: LGHNA, YSLEER. CDR3 amino acids: CASSQDPAAQGASGELFF. The DNA for the CDR3 is TGCGCCAGCAGCCAAGATCCGGCAGCGCAGGGGGCATCCGGGGAGCTGTTTTTT.

The chain uses TRBV6-2 or TRBV6-3 and TRBJ1-2, with D possibly TRBD1 on 5 matching bases. CDR1 is MNHEY and CDR2 is SVGEGT in the germline V gene. Trimming stripped 0 bases from V and 8 bases from J, with 16 bases between. CDR3 length: 15 amino acids. The CDR3 bases are TGTGCCAGCAGTTACTCGACGCTCCAGGGAAAGGGCTACACCTTC. It yields the protein CASSYSTLQGKGYTF.

The chain joins TRBV5-1 to TRBJ2-2; possibly TRBD1 for D (5 bases). Trimming took off 1 base at V and 4 bases at J, with 11 bases between the two ends. This CDR3 is 15 amino acids long. Germline V gene data show CDR1 as SGHRS and CDR2 as YFSETQ. The CDR3 coding sequence is TGCGCCAGCAGCTTGAAGGAAGGGGCCACCGGGGAGCTGTTTTTT. This codes for CASSLKEGATGELFF. Drawing the rest from reference TRBV5-1 and TRBJ2-2, the complete variable domain is KAGVTQTPRYLIKTRGQQVTLSCSPISGHRSVSWYQQTPGQGLQFLFEYFSETQRNKGNFPGRFSGRQFSNSRSEMNVSTLELGDSALYLCASSLKEGATGELFFGEGSRLTVL.

The chain joins TRBV30 to TRBJ1-6; 8 bases are a match to TRBD1. Germline V gene lookup returns CDR1 GTSNPN and CDR2 SVGIG (reference sequence). The length of the CDR3 is 15 residues. V shed 5 bases, J shed 9 bases, and the junction held 12 bases outside the gene matches. CDR3 DNA sequence: TGTGCCTGGGAGGAGCTGCGGACAGGGATTTCACCCCTCCACTTT. It encodes CAWEELRTGISPLHF.

Turning to this clone: The junction departs from the called germline gene at one end, perhaps through a read error. CDR3 DNA sequence: TGTGCCAGCAGTTACGGGGGGGCAGAGCAATTCTTC. Protein sequence: CASSYGGAEQFF. The rearrangement uses TRBV6-6 and TRBJ2-1; D is perhaps TRBD2 (7 bases). Germline assignment: CDR1 MNHNY and CDR2 SVGAGI (reference sequence). The CDR3 totals 12 residues.

This clone was recorded only once. This rearrangement joins TRBV5-6 to TRBJ2-1, with 9 bases matching TRBD1. The germline V gene has CDR1 SGHDT and CDR2 YYEEEE. CDR3 length: 15 residues. Germline trimming cut 2 bases from V and 6 bases from J; bases unmatched to any gene: 6. The CDR3 DNA follows: TGTGCCAGCAGCTTCCGGGACAGGGAGGGCAATGAGCAGTTCTTC. This sequence encodes CASSFRDREGNEQFF.

This clone appeared a single time. V usage is TRBV19 and J usage is TRBJ2-7, with D maybe TRBD1 (6 bases). This CDR3 spans 14 amino acids. The V and J ends lost 5 bases and 2 bases respectively, with 13 bases between them. Germline V gene lookup returns CDR1 LNHDA and CDR2 SQIVND (reference sequence). As DNA, the CDR3 is TGTGCCAGTAGTTCCGGGACACTGACCTACGAGCAGTACTTC. Translated, it gives CASSSGTLTYEQYF.

The V call is TRBV19, the J call TRBJ2-3; unclear D gene. Trimming pared 3 bases from V and 0 bases from J, leaving 7 bases between. The CDR3 consists of 14 residues. Germline loops: CDR1 LNHDA, CDR2 SQIVND (reference sequence). CDR3 bases: TGTGCCAGTAGTATTAGTTCTAGCACAGATACGCAGTATTTT. This sequence encodes CASSISSSTDTQYF.

This sequence joins TRBV5-4 and TRBJ2-2; 7 positions match TRBD2. Germline CDR1 is SGHNT and CDR2 is YYREEE (reference sequence). The CDR3 has 14 residues. V was pared by 6 bases and J by 4 bases, with 6 bases of the junction left unmatched. The CDR3 region is CASTRRGSTGELFF. CDR3 coding DNA: TGTGCCAGCACCCGGCGGGGGTCCACCGGGGAGCTGTTTTTT. Using reference TRBV5-4 and TRBJ2-2 for the parts outside the CDR3, the full variable domain is ETGVTQSPTHLIKTRGQQVTLRCSSQSGHNTVSWYQQALGQGPQFIFQYYREEENGRGNFPPRFSGLQFPNYSSELNVNALELDDSALYLCASTRRGSTGELFFGEGSRLTVL.

The rearrangement uses TRBV5-6 and TRBJ2-7, with 13 bases that match TRBD2. The CDR3 extends over 17 amino acids. CDR1 SGHDT and CDR2 YYEEEE come from the germline V gene. The trim removed 4 bases at V and 2 bases at J, leaving 9 bases unmatched. CDR3 sequence (DNA): TGTGCCAGCAGCACCCCTAGGACTAGCGGGGGCCCCTACGAGCAGTACTTC. As protein: CASSTPRTSGGPYEQYF.